These T cell receptor beta chains were read from a single sample in a study of vaccination effects on CD4 cells after COVID-19. Their cognate antigens are unknown. Repertoires were generated with immunoSEQ multiplex PCR, while TCRdb's copy carries only in-frame clones and drops some. The sample lists 20,000 to 25,000 clones, over 65% occurring once. The material sequenced was CD4+ T cells from PBMCs cultured with HCoV-NL63 spike peptides, taken before COVID-19 vaccination. These receptors all come from a human donor who received a COVID-19 vaccine. Both conserved end residues are part of each CDR3. The D gene is left open where the match is weak. Size is stated for part of the rows, as once, few or many counts, or as a class when the clone is expanded.

>-|TRBJ1-6|-|TRBV11-2
CASSLTDSNNSPLHF
TGTGCCAGCAGCCTCACGGACAGTAATAATTCACCCCTCCACTTT
>-|TRBJ2-7|-|TRBV24-1
CATSDSGLNYEQYF
TGTGCCACCAGTGATTCGGGCCTCAACTACGAGCAGTACTTC
>-|TRBJ2-7|-|TRBV3-1/TRBV3-2
CASSQTHEQYF
TGTGCCAGCAGCCAAACTCACGAGCAGTACTTC
>TRBD2|TRBJ2-7|-|TRBV4-1
CASSQGEWLAGALSYEQYF
TGCGCCAGCAGCCAAGGGGAATGGCTAGCGGGGGCCCTCTCCTACGAGCAGTACTTC
>-|TRBJ1-5|-|TRBV30
CAWSVTDNQPQHF
TGTGCCTGGAGTGTAACAGATAATCAGCCCCAGCATTTT
>-|TRBJ1-1|-|TRBV9
CASSVVTEAFF
TGTGCCAGCAGCGTAGTCACTGAAGCTTTCTTT
>-|TRBJ2-1|few|TRBV6-1
CASSEAPALAAHNEQFF
TGTGCCAGCAGTGAAGCGCCGGCCCTAGCCGCACACAATGAGCAGTTCTTC
>-|TRBJ1-3|-|TRBV6-1
CASSEGLPGYF
TGTGCCAGCAGTGAAGGGTTGCCAGGATATTTT
>-|TRBJ1-3|-|TRBV3-1/TRBV3-2
CASSSTDQGNTIYF
TGTGCCAGCAGCTCCACAGACCAAGGAAACACCATATATTTT
>-|TRBJ1-1|medium-sized|TRBV15
CATSRDGGKAFF
TGTGCCACCAGCAGAGACGGGGGTAAAGCTTTCTTT
>TRBD2|TRBJ2-4|-|TRBV5-1
CASSPGRTSADIQYF
TGCGCCAGCAGCCCCGGCAGGACTAGCGCGGACATTCAGTACTTC
>-|TRBJ1-1|-|TRBV11-2
CASSHPGPKNTEAFF
TGTGCCAGCAGCCACCCGGGACCAAAGAACACTGAAGCTTTCTTT
>TRBD1|TRBJ2-5|-|TRBV29-1
CSVPGQGYQETQYF
TGCAGCGTGCCGGGACAGGGGTACCAAGAGACCCAGTACTTC
>TRBD1|TRBJ2-5|-|TRBV2
CASFRDRGLGETQYF
TGTGCCAGCTTCCGGGACAGGGGGCTCGGGGAGACCCAGTACTTC
>TRBD1|TRBJ2-7|-|TRBV6-5
CASRTGGHNNYEQYF
TGTGCCAGCAGGACAGGGGGCCATAATAACTACGAGCAGTACTTC
>TRBD1|TRBJ1-3|-|TRBV9
CASSVGQGLSTIYF
TGTGCCAGCAGCGTAGGACAGGGCTTGAGCACCATATATTTT
>-|TRBJ1-2|-|TRBV7-8
CASSLDTDPYWGYTF
TGTGCCAGCAGCTTGGACACCGACCCATATTGGGGCTACACCTTC
>-|TRBJ2-7|-|TRBV11-2
CASSQRAGREFYEQYF
TGTGCCAGCAGTCAACGGGCGGGCAGGGAATTCTACGAGCAGTACTTC
>-|TRBJ1-4|-|TRBV30
CAWRPGGISEKLFF
TGTGCCTGGAGGCCCGGAGGGATTAGTGAAAAACTGTTTTTT
>-|TRBJ1-5|once|TRBV5-5
CANPSVFLGGQPQHF
TGTGCCAACCCATCGGTATTCCTGGGGGGTCAGCCCCAGCATTTT
>-|TRBJ1-1|-|TRBV10-2
CASSEGNTEAFF
TGCGCCAGCAGTGAAGGGAACACTGAAGCTTTCTTT
>-|TRBJ1-2|-|TRBV18
CASSPPAGAPPGYTF
TGTGCCAGCTCACCCCCGGCGGGGGCGCCTCCTGGCTACACCTTC
>TRBD2|TRBJ2-5|-|TRBV5-4
CASSRGSGVQETQYF
TGTGCCAGCAGCCGGGGTAGCGGGGTCCAAGAGACCCAGTACTTC
>-|TRBJ1-2|-|TRBV28
CASSSPYGDFSNYGYTF
TGTGCCAGCAGTTCCCCCTACGGGGACTTTAGTAACTATGGCTACACCTTC
>-|TRBJ1-4|-|TRBV3-1/TRBV3-2
CASSPSRTTNEKLFF
TGTGCCAGCAGCCCCTCACGCACAACTAATGAAAAACTGTTTTTT
>-|TRBJ2-1|-|TRBV18
CASSVDSHNEQFF
TGTGCCAGCTCGGTAGATTCCCACAATGAGCAGTTCTTC
>-|TRBJ1-1|-|TRBV2
CASRAGAVSAEAFF
TGTGCCAGCAGGGCGGGGGCCGTGTCGGCTGAAGCTTTCTTT
>TRBD2|TRBJ2-1|once|TRBV29-1
CSVPSGTSGRGVYNEQFF
TGCAGCGTTCCCTCCGGGACTAGCGGGAGAGGGGTATACAATGAGCAGTTCTTC
>-|TRBJ1-4|-|TRBV6-5
CASRQGEKLFF
TGTGCCAGCAGGCAGGGTGAAAAACTGTTTTTT
>-|TRBJ2-5|-|TRBV27
CASSSYRDETQYF
TGTGCCAGCAGTTCTTACAGGGACGAGACCCAGTACTTC
>-|TRBJ1-4|-|TRBV4-1
CASSQDPTDGATNEKLFF
TGCGCCAGCAGCCAAGATCCTACAGACGGCGCAACTAATGAAAAACTGTTTTTT
>TRBD2|TRBJ2-1|once|TRBV3-1/TRBV3-2
CASSQVGVGGAGEQFF
TGTGCCAGCAGCCAAGTTGGGGTCGGGGGGGCCGGTGAGCAGTTCTTC
>-|TRBJ2-3|-|TRBV4-1
CASSQGGQDGDTQYF
TGCGCCAGCAGCCAAGGGGGGCAGGACGGAGATACGCAGTATTTT
>TRBD1|TRBJ1-1|-|TRBV5-4
CASSYGTGSTEAFF
TGTGCCAGCAGCTACGGGACAGGGAGCACTGAAGCTTTCTTT
>-|TRBJ2-2|few|TRBV24-1
CATKGETNTGELFF
TGTGCCACCAAGGGGGAGACGAACACCGGGGAGCTGTTTTTT
>-|TRBJ1-5|-|TRBV20-1
CSASHGSGLGNQPQHF
TGCAGTGCTAGTCATGGGTCGGGGCTTGGCAATCAGCCCCAGCATTTT
>TRBD2|TRBJ2-5|-|TRBV5-4
CASSPGLAGVQETQYF
TGTGCCAGCAGCCCGGGACTAGCGGGAGTACAAGAGACCCAGTACTTC
>TRBD2|TRBJ2-3|few|TRBV6-4
CASSDSAGAETDTQYF
TGTGCCAGCAGTGACTCGGCGGGAGCGGAGACAGATACGCAGTATTTT